This entry lists 3 T cell receptor beta chains sequenced from one sample in a study of blood T cell repertoires in COVID-19 (dated by TCRdb to about 2020). Library method: the immunoSEQ multiplex PCR assay. The clones in this table, taken by TCRdb from immuneACCESS, are in-frame only. Not every clone is retained; where verified, under half of the shortfall comes from an unresolved V gene, and the cause of the rest is unknown. Across this sample there are roughly 100,000 clones, with 70% to 90% seen only once. The ten largest clonotypes hold under 14% of the sample. Sequenced: peripheral blood. These receptors were obtained from a woman aged 25-40 years with acute or convalescent COVID-19.

This chain uses TRBV24-1 with TRBJ2-7, with 10 nucleotides matching TRBD1. Germline CDR1 is KGHDR and CDR2 is SFDVKD. The trim removed 4 bases at V and 2 bases at J, leaving 4 bases unmatched. There are 15 residues in the CDR3. The CDR3: CATSETGGHPYEQYF. Here the CDR3 DNA reads TGTGCCACCAGTGAGACAGGGGGCCATCCCTACGAGCAGTACTTC.

This rearrangement joins TRBV28 to TRBJ1-3; 11 nucleotides agree with TRBD1. The germline gives CDR1 MDHEN, CDR2 SYDVKM. The CDR3 has 15 amino acids. With V trimmed by 6 bases and J by 3 bases, 4 bases remained unmatched. The CDR3 DNA sequence: TGTGCCAGCAGGACCGGGACAGGGGGTGGAAACACCATATATTTT. It codes for CASRTGTGGGNTIYF.

V gene TRBV11-2 combines with J gene TRBJ1-5, with a weak D call TRBD1 (5 bases). V was clipped by 4 bases and J by 5 bases, with 12 bases between them. This CDR3 is built from 14 residues. Germline CDR1 reads SGHAT; CDR2 reads FQNNGV. In nucleotides, the CDR3 is TGTGCCAGCAGCTCCTCAGACAGTTATCAGCCCCAGCATTTT. Amino acids: CASSSSDSYQPQHF. The full variable domain, its missing parts supplied by reference TRBV11-2 and TRBJ1-5, is EAGVAQSPRYKIIEKRQSVAFWCNPISGHATLYWYQQILGQGPKLLIQFQNNGVVDDSQLPKDRFSAERLKGVDSTLKIQPAKLEDSAVYLCASSSSDSYQPQHFGDGTRLSIL.